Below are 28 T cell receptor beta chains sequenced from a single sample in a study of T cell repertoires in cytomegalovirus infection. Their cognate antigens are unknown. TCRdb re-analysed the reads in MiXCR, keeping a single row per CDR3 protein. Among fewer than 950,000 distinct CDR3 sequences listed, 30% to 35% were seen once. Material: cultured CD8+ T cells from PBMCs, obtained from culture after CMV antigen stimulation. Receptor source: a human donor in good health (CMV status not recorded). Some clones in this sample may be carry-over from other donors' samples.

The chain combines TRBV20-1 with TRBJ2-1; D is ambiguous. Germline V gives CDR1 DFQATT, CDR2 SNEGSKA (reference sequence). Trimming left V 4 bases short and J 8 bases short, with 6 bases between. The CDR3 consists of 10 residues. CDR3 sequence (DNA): TGCAGTGCTATTTTCTATGAGCAGTTCTTC. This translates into CSAIFYEQFF.

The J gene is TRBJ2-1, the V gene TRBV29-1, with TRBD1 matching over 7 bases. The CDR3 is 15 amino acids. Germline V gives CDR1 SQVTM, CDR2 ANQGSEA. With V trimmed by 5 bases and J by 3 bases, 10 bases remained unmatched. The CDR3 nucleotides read TGCAGCGTTTCCCCCCTCCGGGACAGCTACAATGAGCAGTTCTTC. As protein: CSVSPLRDSYNEQFF.

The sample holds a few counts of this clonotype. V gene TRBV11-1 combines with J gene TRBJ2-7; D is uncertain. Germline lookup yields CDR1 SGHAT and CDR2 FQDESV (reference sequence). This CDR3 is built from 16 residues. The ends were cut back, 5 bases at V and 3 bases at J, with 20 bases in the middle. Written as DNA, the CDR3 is TGTGCCAGCAGCGGAATGCAGAGTAAAAGCCTCTACGAGCAGTACTTC. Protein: CASSGMQSKSLYEQYF.

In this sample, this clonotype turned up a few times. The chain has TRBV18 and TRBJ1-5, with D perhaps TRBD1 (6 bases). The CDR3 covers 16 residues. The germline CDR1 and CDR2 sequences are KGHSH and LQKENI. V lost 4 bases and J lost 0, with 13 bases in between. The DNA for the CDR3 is TGTGCCAGCTCACTATACAGGGAATATAGCAATCAGCCCCAGCATTTT. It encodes CASSLYREYSNQPQHF.

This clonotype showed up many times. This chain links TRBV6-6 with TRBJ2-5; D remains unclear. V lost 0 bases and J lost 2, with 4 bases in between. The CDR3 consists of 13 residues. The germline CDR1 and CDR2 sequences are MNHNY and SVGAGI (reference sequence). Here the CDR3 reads CASSYSGQETQYF. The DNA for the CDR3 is TGTGCCAGCAGTTACTCGGGGCAAGAGACCCAGTACTTC.

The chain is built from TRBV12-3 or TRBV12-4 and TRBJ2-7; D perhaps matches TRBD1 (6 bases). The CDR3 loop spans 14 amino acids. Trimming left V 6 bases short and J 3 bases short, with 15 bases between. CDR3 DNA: TGTGCCAGCAGAGATTCGACAGGAAACTACGAGCAGTACTTC. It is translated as CASRDSTGNYEQYF.

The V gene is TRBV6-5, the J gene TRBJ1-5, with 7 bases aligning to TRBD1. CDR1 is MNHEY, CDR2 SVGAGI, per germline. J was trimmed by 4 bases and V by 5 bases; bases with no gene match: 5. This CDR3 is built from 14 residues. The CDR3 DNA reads TGTGCCAGCAGTGGGACAGCCGCGAATCAGCCCCAGCATTTT. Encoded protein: CASSGTAANQPQHF.

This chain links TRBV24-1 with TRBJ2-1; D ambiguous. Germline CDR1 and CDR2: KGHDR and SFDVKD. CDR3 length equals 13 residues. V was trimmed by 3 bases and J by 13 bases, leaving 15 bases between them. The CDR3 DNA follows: TGTGCCACCAGTGATCGAGATTGGAGTCCCCAGTTCTTC. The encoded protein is CATSDRDWSPQFF.

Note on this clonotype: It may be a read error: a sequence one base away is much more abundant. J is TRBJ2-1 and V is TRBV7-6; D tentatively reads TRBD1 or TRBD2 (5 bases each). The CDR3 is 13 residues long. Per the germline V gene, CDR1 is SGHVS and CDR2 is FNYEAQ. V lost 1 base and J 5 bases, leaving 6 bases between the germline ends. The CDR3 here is CASSLGDHNEQFF. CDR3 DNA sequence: TGTGCCAGCAGCTTAGGGGACCACAATGAGCAGTTCTTC. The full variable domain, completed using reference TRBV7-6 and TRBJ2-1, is GAGVSQSPRYKVTKRGQDVALRCDPISGHVSLYWYRQALGQGPEFLTYFNYEAQQDKSGLPNDRFSAERPEGSISTLTIQRTEQRDSAMYRCASSLGDHNEQFFGPGTRLTVL.

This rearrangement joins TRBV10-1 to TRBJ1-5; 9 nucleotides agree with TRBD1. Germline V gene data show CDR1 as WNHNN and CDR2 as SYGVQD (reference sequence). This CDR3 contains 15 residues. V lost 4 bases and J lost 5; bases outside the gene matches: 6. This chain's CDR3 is CASSVTGQGHQPQHF. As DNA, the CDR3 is TGCGCCAGCAGTGTCACGGGACAGGGCCATCAGCCCCAGCATTTT.

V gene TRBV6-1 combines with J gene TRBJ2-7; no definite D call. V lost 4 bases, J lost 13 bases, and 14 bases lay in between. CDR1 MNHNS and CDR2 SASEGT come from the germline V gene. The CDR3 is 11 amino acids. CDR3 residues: CASSAVGSTYF. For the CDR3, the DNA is TGTGCCAGCAGTGCGGTCGGAAGTACTTACTTC.

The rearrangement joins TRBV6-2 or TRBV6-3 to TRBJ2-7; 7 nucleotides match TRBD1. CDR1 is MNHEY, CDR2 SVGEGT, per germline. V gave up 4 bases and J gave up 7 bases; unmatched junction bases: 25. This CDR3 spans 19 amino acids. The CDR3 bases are TGTGCCAGCAGTTGGACCCGGGACAGCGACTCCCTCCTACGAGTGGAGCAGTACGTC. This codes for CASSWTRDSDSLLRVEQYV.

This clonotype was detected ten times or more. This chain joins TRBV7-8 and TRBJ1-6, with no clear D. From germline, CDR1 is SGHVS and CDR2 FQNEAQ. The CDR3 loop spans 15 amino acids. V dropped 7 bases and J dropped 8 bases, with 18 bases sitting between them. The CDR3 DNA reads TGTGCCAGCACCCCTGGTTTCGGCGTTTATTCACCCCTCCACTTT. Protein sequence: CASTPGFGVYSPLHF.

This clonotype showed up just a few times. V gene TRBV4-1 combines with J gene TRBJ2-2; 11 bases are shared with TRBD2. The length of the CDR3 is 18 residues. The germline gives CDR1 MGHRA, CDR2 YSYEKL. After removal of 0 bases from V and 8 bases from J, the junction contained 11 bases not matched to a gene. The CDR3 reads CASSQDLASGGLAGELFF. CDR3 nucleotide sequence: TGCGCCAGCAGCCAAGATTTGGCTAGCGGGGGGTTAGCGGGGGAGCTGTTTTTT.

CDR3 nucleotides: TGCGCCAGCAGCTTGGTGCCCAGGGACAGCAATCAGCCCCAGCATTTT. Protein product: CASSLVPRDSNQPQHF. The rearrangement links TRBV5-1 to TRBJ1-5; D may be TRBD1 (5 bases). The V and J ends lost 0 bases and 1 base respectively, with 11 bases between them. Germline V gives CDR1 SGHRS, CDR2 YFSETQ. This CDR3 comprises 16 residues.

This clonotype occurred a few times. Written as DNA, the CDR3 is TGTGCCAGCTCTGGGACCGGGACAGGAGCCTACAATGAGCAGTTCTTC. Protein: CASSGTGTGAYNEQFF. V and J are TRBV25-1 and TRBJ2-1; 8 bases line up with TRBD1. The V segment lost 8 bases and the J segment 2 bases; nucleotides outside the gene matches: 11. This CDR3 spans 16 amino acids. Germline-derived CDR1 and CDR2 are MGHDK and SYGVNS. Full variable domain (outside the CDR3, taken from reference TRBV25-1 and TRBJ2-1): EADIYQTPRYLVIGTGKKITLECSQTMGHDKMYWYQQDPGMELHLIHYSYGVNSTEKGDLSSESTVSRIRTEHFPLTLESARPSHTSQYLCASSGTGTGAYNEQFFGPGTRLTVL.

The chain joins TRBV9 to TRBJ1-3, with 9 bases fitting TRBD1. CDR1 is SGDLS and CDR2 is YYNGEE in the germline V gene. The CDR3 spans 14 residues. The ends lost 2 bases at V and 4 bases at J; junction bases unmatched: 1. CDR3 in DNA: TGTGCCAGCAGCGTCGGGACAGGGGGAAACACCATATATTTT. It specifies CASSVGTGGNTIYF.

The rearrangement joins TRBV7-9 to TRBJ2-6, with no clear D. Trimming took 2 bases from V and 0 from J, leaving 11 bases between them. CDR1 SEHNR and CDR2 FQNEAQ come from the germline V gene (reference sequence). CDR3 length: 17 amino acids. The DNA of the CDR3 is TGTGCCAGCAGCTTATCGGCAGAAATCTCTGGGGCCAACGTCCTGACTTTC. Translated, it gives CASSLSAEISGANVLTF.

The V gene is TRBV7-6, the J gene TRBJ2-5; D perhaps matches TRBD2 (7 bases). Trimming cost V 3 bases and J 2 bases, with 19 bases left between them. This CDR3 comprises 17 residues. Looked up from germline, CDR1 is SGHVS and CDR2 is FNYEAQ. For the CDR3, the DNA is TGTGCCAGCAGCTTGAACCCTTCGGGGGGCGCACAAGAGACCCAGTACTTC. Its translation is CASSLNPSGGAQETQYF. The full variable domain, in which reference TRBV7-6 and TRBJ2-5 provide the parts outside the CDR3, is GAGVSQSPRYKVTKRGQDVALRCDPISGHVSLYWYRQALGQGPEFLTYFNYEAQQDKSGLPNDRFSAERPEGSISTLTIQRTEQRDSAMYRCASSLNPSGGAQETQYFGPGTRLLVL.

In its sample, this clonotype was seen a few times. CDR3 nucleotide sequence: TGTGCCAGCAGTGGGGAATCGGCTGTTGGAGATACGCAGTATTTT. Translation gives CASSGESAVGDTQYF. This rearrangement joins TRBV2 to TRBJ2-3; D remains ambiguous. The V gene lost 4 bases and the J gene lost 5 bases, with 16 bases spanning the gap. In germline, CDR1 is SNHLY, CDR2 FYNNEI. CDR3 length: 15 amino acids.

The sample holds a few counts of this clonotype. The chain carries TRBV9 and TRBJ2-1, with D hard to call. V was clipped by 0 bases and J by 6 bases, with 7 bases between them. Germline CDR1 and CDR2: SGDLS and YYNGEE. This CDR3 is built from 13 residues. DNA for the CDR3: TGTGCCAGCAGCGTAGAGTCAGGCAATGAGCAGTTCTTC. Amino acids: CASSVESGNEQFF.

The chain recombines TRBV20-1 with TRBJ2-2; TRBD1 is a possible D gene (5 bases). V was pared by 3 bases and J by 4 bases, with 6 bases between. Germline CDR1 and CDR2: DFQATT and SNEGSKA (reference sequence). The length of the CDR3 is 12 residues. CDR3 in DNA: TGCAGTGCTAGCAGGGTCACCGGGGAGCTGTTTTTT. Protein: CSASRVTGELFF.

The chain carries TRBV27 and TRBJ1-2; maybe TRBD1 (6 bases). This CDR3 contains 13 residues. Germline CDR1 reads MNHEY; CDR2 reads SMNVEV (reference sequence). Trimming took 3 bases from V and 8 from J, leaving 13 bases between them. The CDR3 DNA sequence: TGTGCCAGCAGTTTCCAGGGGCTTTGGGGCTACACCTTC. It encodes CASSFQGLWGYTF.

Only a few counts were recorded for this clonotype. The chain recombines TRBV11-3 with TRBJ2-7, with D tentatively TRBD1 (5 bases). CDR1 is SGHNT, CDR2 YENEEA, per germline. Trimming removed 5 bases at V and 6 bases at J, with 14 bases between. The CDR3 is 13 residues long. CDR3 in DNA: TGTGCCAGCAGCCGCGACAGCTACAGCGAGCAGTACGTC. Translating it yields CASSRDSYSEQYV.

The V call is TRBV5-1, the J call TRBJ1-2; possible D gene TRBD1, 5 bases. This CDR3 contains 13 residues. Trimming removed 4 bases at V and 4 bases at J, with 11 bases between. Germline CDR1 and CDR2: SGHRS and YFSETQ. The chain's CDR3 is CASSHGQFYGYTF. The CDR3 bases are TGCGCCAGCAGCCACGGACAATTCTATGGCTACACCTTC.

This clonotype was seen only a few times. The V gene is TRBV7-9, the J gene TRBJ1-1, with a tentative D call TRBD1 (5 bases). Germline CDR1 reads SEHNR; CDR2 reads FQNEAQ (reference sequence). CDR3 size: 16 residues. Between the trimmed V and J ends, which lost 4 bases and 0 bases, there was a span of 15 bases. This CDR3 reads CASSSEGRNMNTEAFF. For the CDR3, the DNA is TGTGCCAGCAGCTCAGAGGGACGGAACATGAACACTGAAGCTTTCTTT. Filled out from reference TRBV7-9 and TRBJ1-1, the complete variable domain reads DTGVSQNPRHKITKRGQNVTFRCDPISEHNRLYWYRQTLGQGPEFLTYFQNEAQLEKSRLLSDRFSAERPKGSFSTLEIQRTEQGDSAMYLCASSSEGRNMNTEAFFGQGTRLTVV.

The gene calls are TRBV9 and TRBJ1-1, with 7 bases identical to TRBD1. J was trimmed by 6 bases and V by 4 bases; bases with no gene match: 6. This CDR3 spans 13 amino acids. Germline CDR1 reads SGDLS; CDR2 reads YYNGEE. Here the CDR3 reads CASSTYGQAEAFF. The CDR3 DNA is TGTGCCAGCAGCACATACGGACAGGCTGAAGCTTTCTTT.

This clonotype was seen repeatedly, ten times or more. CDR3 loop: CASSSTGAWETQYF. As DNA, the CDR3 is TGTGCCAGCAGCTCGACCGGGGCGTGGGAGACCCAGTACTTC. The chain employs TRBV7-9 and TRBJ2-5; tentatively, D is TRBD1 or TRBD2 (5 bases each). V was cut by 4 bases and J by 5 bases, with 14 bases left in between. Germline V gene sequence: CDR1 SEHNR, CDR2 FQNEAQ (reference sequence). There are 14 residues in the CDR3.